A single sample gave rise to the 2 T cell receptor beta chains below, sequenced in a study of blood T cell repertoires in COVID-19. TCRdb's copy holds only in-frame clones and misses some; the assay was immunoSEQ multiplex PCR. The repertoire holds over 200,000 clones, with 92% as singletons. Sequencing input: peripheral blood. These receptors all come from a man aged 25-40 years with acute or convalescent COVID-19.

V gene TRBV18 combines with J gene TRBJ1-2; 10 bases line up with TRBD1. V lost 3 bases, J lost 3 bases, and 4 bases stayed unmatched. CDR3 length: 15 amino acids. The V gene's germline CDR1 is KGHSH and CDR2 LQKENI. The CDR3 sequence: CASSPPGTGDYGYTF. The CDR3 region has the DNA TGTGCCAGCTCACCTCCCGGGACAGGGGACTATGGCTACACCTTC.

The J gene is TRBJ2-5, the V gene TRBV28, with 8 bases that match TRBD1. The CDR3 loop spans 15 amino acids. The germline gives CDR1 MDHEN, CDR2 SYDVKM. V trimming: 7 bases; J trimming: 2 bases; junction bases outside the gene matches: 9. In DNA form, the CDR3 reads TGTGCCAGCACCCTAGGGCGGACAGGGCAAGAGACCCAGTACTTC. It codes for CASTLGRTGQETQYF.